This entry lists 24 T cell receptor beta chains sequenced from one sample in a study of Graves' ophthalmopathy and Graves' hyperthyroidism. The sequenced template was RNA, covering the TCR beta CDR3 region. Investigators did first-round RT-PCR with HTBI primers, then second-round multiplex PCR. TCRdb re-called the multiplex PCR reads through MiXCR, storing one row per CDR3 protein. The repertoire holds some 410,000 distinct CDR3 sequences, with under 25% as singletons. The sequencing input was peripheral blood. Receptors were obtained from a woman aged 18-30 years with stable Graves' hyperthyroidism.

This clonotype was picked up many times. The chain is built from TRBV13 and TRBJ1-2; maybe TRBD1 (6 bases). The ends were cut back, 4 bases at V and 2 bases at J, with 14 bases in the middle. The CDR3 extends over 15 amino acids. Germline-derived CDR1 and CDR2 are PRHDT and FYEKMQ (reference sequence). Here the CDR3 reads CASSSSDRTNYGYTF. The CDR3 nucleotides read TGTGCCAGCAGCTCCTCTGACAGGACAAACTATGGCTACACCTTC.

This clonotype was recorded many times. The V gene is TRBV6-5, the J gene TRBJ2-5; perhaps TRBD2 as D (6 bases). CDR3 length equals 18 residues. In germline, CDR1 is MNHEY, CDR2 SVGAGI. V lost 2 bases and J 1 base, leaving 20 bases between the germline ends. CDR3 residues: CASSYPRDGIMFQETQYF. Written as DNA, the CDR3 is TGTGCCAGCAGTTACCCGCGGGACGGAATAATGTTCCAAGAGACCCAGTACTTC.

This clonotype occurred many times. The CDR3 region has the DNA TGTGCCAGCAACCCGGGCCCTGGCAGTTCACCCCTCCACTTT. Translation: CASNPGPGSSPLHF. The chain links TRBV6-4 to TRBJ1-6; D gene uncertain. This CDR3 is 14 amino acids long. Looked up from germline, CDR1 is MRHNA and CDR2 is SNTAGT. Trimming removed 7 bases from V and 9 bases from J, with 16 bases in between.

This clonotype was observed at least ten times. The chain employs TRBV27 and TRBJ2-5; a possible D gene is TRBD1 (6 bases). This CDR3 is 16 amino acids long. Germline CDR1 reads MNHEY; CDR2 reads SMNVEV (reference sequence). V gave up 5 bases and J gave up 1 base, with 17 bases separating them. Here the CDR3 DNA reads TGTGCCAGCAGTACCACAGGGCGGTGGGGCCAAGAGACCCAGTACTTC. As protein: CASSTTGRWGQETQYF.

At least ten counts were recorded for this clonotype. The rearrangement uses TRBV12-3 or TRBV12-4 and TRBJ2-5; D possibly corresponds to TRBD1 (6 bases). V lost 6 bases and J lost 1, with 9 bases in between. The CDR3 has 13 residues. CDR3 sequence (DNA): TGTGCCAGCAGATGGACAGCCCAAGAGACCCAGTACTTC. This translates into CASRWTAQETQYF.

The sample holds many counts of this clonotype. The rearrangement joins TRBV6-5 to TRBJ1-1; no reliable D call. Germline V gene data show CDR1 as MNHEY and CDR2 as SVGAGI. CDR3 length: 15 amino acids. V was trimmed by 0 bases and J by 1 base, leaving 9 bases between them. For the CDR3, the DNA is TGTGCCAGCAGTTACTCTAGGGTGGCGAACACTGAAGCTTTCTTT. This sequence encodes CASSYSRVANTEAFF.

The V gene is TRBV6-1, the J gene TRBJ1-1; a weak D match, TRBD1 (6 bases). The CDR3 has 13 residues. The germline CDR1 and CDR2 sequences are MNHNS and SASEGT. V shed 3 bases and J shed 6 bases, with 11 bases lying between them. In nucleotides, the CDR3 is TGTGCCAGCAGTGACCGGCCAGGGGCTGAAGCTTTCTTT. Translation: CASSDRPGAEAFF.

This clonotype was found many times. This chain uses TRBV19 with TRBJ2-6; 7 bases are a match to TRBD1. Trimming cost V 5 bases and J 0 bases; bases outside gene matches: 10. Germline CDR1 and CDR2: LNHDA and SQIVND (reference sequence). The CDR3 loop spans 18 amino acids. In DNA form, the CDR3 reads TGTGCCAGTAGTGTGACAGGGAACTCCTACTCTGGGGCCAACGTCCTGACTTTC. This codes for CASSVTGNSYSGANVLTF.

At least ten counts were recorded for this clonotype. The gene calls are TRBV6-1 and TRBJ1-5; D ambiguous. Germline V CDR1 and CDR2: MNHNS, SASEGT. V lost 8 bases to trimming and J lost 2 bases, with 10 bases between them. This CDR3 region has 13 residues. The CDR3 protein is CASSGRGNQPQHF. In DNA, the CDR3 is TGTGCCAGCTCTGGACGGGGCAATCAGCCCCAGCATTTT.

This clonotype was observed at least ten times. The J gene is TRBJ1-5, the V gene TRBV12-3 or TRBV12-4; no reliable D call. Between the trimmed V and J ends, which lost 7 bases and 2 bases, there was a span of 9 bases. CDR3 length equals 13 residues. CDR3 amino acids: CASTLVGNQPQHF. As DNA, the CDR3 is TGTGCCAGCACCCTAGTGGGCAATCAGCCCCAGCATTTT.

In its sample, this clonotype ranks as medium-sized. The chain uses TRBV6-1 and TRBJ1-2; 7 positions agree with TRBD1. Germline loops: CDR1 MNHNS, CDR2 SASEGT. The CDR3 totals 18 residues. V was pared by 2 bases and J by 1 base, with 13 bases of the junction left unmatched. The CDR3 protein is CASSEREVGTDINYGYTF. Written as DNA, the CDR3 is TGTGCCAGCAGTGAAAGGGAAGTCGGGACAGACATTAACTATGGCTACACCTTC.

This clonotype showed up many times. V and J are TRBV6-5 and TRBJ2-5; 9 bases are shared with TRBD1. Germline loops: CDR1 MNHEY, CDR2 SVGAGI. CDR3 size: 15 residues. V was pared by 2 bases and J by 3 bases, with 4 bases of the junction left unmatched. The CDR3 sequence: CASSYDRGGEETQYF. The CDR3, as DNA: TGTGCCAGCAGTTACGACAGGGGGGGTGAAGAGACCCAGTACTTC.

This clonotype was observed at least ten times. V usage is TRBV20-1 and J usage is TRBJ2-7; TRBD2 matches at 7 bases. CDR1 is DFQATT and CDR2 is SNEGSKA in the germline V gene (reference sequence). Trimming removed 5 bases from V and 2 bases from J; junction bases left unmatched: 6. The CDR3 length is 13 residues. CDR3 loop: CSASGTTPYEQYF. CDR3 nucleotides: TGCAGTGCTTCCGGGACTACCCCCTACGAGCAGTACTTC.

This clonotype was counted at least ten times. The chain employs TRBV12-3 or TRBV12-4 and TRBJ1-1, with 10 bases lining up with TRBD1. Trimming cost V 7 bases and J 1 base; bases outside gene matches: 9. This CDR3 has 16 residues. CDR3 in DNA: TGTGCCAGCACCCGGGACAGGGGTATTGGGAACACTGAAGCTTTCTTT. Its protein is CASTRDRGIGNTEAFF.

This clonotype was detected ten times or more. This chain connects TRBV7-3 to TRBJ2-7, with 9 bases that match TRBD2. V lost 2 bases and J lost 2; bases outside the gene matches: 4. The CDR3 consists of 15 residues. CDR1 and CDR2 from the germline V gene are SGHTA and FQGTGA. The CDR3 coding sequence is TGTGCCAGCAGCTTAGGGACTAGCTCTACCTACGAGCAGTACTTC. Its translation is CASSLGTSSTYEQYF. Together with reference TRBV7-3 and TRBJ2-7, the CDR3 gives the full variable domain: GAGVSQTPSNKVTEKGKYVELRCDPISGHTALYWYRQSLGQGPEFLIYFQGTGAADDSGLPNDRFFAVRPEGSVSTLKIQRTERGDSAVYLCASSLGTSSTYEQYFGPGTRLTVT.

This clonotype appeared many times. The V call is TRBV14, the J call TRBJ1-6; D not resolved. The V gene lost 3 bases and the J gene lost 7 bases, with 7 bases spanning the gap. CDR1 and CDR2 (germline): SGHDN, FVKESK. The CDR3 runs 13 residues. The CDR3 DNA reads TGTGCCAGCAGCCAGGTTCACAATTCACCCCTCCACTTT. This codes for CASSQVHNSPLHF.

This clonotype was counted at least ten times. This chain links TRBV28 with TRBJ1-1; 9 nucleotides agree with TRBD1. The germline V gene has CDR1 MDHEN and CDR2 SYDVKM. The CDR3 is made up of 14 amino acids. With 5 bases clipped from V and 6 bases from J, the junction kept 7 bases outside the gene matches. In DNA, the CDR3 is TGTGCCAGCAGTAGACAGGGGGTTGTGGCTGAAGCTTTCTTT. Amino acids: CASSRQGVVAEAFF.

This clonotype was counted many times. The chain couples TRBV29-1 to TRBJ2-7; D call uncertain. This CDR3 contains 13 residues. V was trimmed by 8 bases and J by 3 bases, leaving 17 bases between them. Germline loops: CDR1 SQVTM, CDR2 ANQGSEA. The CDR3 is CSSVRNPIYEQYF. Written as DNA, the CDR3 is TGCAGCAGCGTAAGGAACCCAATCTACGAGCAGTACTTC.

This clonotype was seen repeatedly, ten times or more. The chain uses TRBV30 and TRBJ1-2; tentatively, D is TRBD1 (6 bases). V was clipped by 4 bases and J by 8 bases, with 14 bases between them. Germline assignment: CDR1 GTSNPN and CDR2 SVGIG (reference sequence). The CDR3 consists of 12 residues. For the CDR3, the DNA is TGTGCCTGGATTGGGGGGCTTGGCGGCTACACCTTC. This translates into CAWIGGLGGYTF.

This clonotype was seen repeatedly, ten times or more. The chain joins TRBV6-1 to TRBJ2-7, with D possibly matching TRBD2 (5 bases). CDR3 length equals 13 residues. CDR1 MNHNS and CDR2 SASEGT come from the germline V gene. V was clipped by 2 bases and J by 4 bases, with 9 bases between them. The CDR3: CASSEIRGYEQYF. DNA of the CDR3: TGTGCCAGCAGTGAAATCCGGGGTTACGAGCAGTACTTC.

In this sample, this clonotype turned up many times. The chain employs TRBV6-1 and TRBJ2-4; D gene unclear. Trimming cost V 7 bases and J 7 bases, with 11 bases left between them. The CDR3 extends over 12 amino acids. CDR1 and CDR2 from the germline V gene are MNHNS and SASEGT. CDR3 DNA: TGTGCCAGCACCGGGCCCCGGAACATTCAGTACTTC. As protein: CASTGPRNIQYF.

V is TRBV6-2 or TRBV6-3 and J is TRBJ2-4; D gene unclear. Germline values: CDR1 MNHEY, CDR2 SVGEGT. This CDR3 is 14 amino acids long. The germline V and J ends were trimmed by 2 bases and 9 bases, with 14 bases remaining between them. As DNA, the CDR3 is TGTGCCAGCAGTTACCTAAGCCAGAGAAGCATTCAGTACTTC. Protein: CASSYLSQRSIQYF.

This clonotype has just a few counts. The junction does not match germline at one end; this may be a read error. V usage is TRBV19 and J usage is TRBJ2-4; 10 nucleotides match TRBD2. From germline, CDR1 is LNHDA and CDR2 SQIVND (reference sequence). The CDR3 runs to 14 residues. Here the CDR3 reads CASSTERGGTIKYF. The CDR3 DNA reads TGTGCCAGTAGTACGGAGCGGGGGGGGACCATTAAGTACTTC.

This clonotype was recorded many times. The rearrangement uses TRBV9 and TRBJ2-5; weak D call: TRBD1 (6 bases). Trimming removed 3 bases from V and 0 bases from J, with 12 bases in between. Germline loops: CDR1 SGDLS, CDR2 YYNGEE. CDR3 size: 15 residues. The CDR3 DNA sequence: TGTGCCAGCAGCGCGCCCAGGACAGACCAAGAGACCCAGTACTTC. This encodes CASSAPRTDQETQYF.